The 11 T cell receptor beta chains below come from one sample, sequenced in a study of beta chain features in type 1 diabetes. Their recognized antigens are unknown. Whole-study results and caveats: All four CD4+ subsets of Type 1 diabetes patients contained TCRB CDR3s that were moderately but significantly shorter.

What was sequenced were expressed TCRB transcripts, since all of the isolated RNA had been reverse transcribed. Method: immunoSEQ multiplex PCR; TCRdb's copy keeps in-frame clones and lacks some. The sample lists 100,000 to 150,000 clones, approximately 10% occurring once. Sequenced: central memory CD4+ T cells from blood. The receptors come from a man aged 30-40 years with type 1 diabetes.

CDR3 coding DNA: TGTGCCAGCAGCTCCAGGACTAAAACCAATGAGCAGTTCTTC. This gives the protein CASSSRTKTNEQFF. The chain links TRBV11-2 to TRBJ2-1, with a tentative D call TRBD2 (6 bases). The CDR3 totals 14 residues. V was cut by 4 bases and J by 6 bases, with 13 bases left in between. The germline gives CDR1 SGHAT, CDR2 FQNNGV.

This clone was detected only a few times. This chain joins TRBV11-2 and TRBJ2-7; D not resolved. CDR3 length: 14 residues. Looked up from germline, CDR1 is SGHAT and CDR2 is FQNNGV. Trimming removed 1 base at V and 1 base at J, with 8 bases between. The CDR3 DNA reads TGTGCCAGCAGCTTAGGTGGCCGTTCCTACGAGCAGTACTTC. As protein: CASSLGGRSYEQYF.

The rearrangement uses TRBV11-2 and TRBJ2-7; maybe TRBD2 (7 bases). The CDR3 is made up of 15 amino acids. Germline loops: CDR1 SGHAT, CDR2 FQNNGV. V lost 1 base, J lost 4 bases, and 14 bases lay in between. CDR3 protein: CASSLGGGREYEQYF. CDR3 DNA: TGTGCCAGCAGCTTAGGGGGGGGCAGGGAGTACGAGCAGTACTTC.

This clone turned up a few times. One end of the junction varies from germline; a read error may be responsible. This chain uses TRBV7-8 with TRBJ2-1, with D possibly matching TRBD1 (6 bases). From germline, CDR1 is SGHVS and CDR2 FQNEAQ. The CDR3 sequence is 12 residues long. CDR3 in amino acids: CASSLGGRDPVF. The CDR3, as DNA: TGTGCCAGCAGCTTAGGGGGGCGAGACCCGGTCTTC.

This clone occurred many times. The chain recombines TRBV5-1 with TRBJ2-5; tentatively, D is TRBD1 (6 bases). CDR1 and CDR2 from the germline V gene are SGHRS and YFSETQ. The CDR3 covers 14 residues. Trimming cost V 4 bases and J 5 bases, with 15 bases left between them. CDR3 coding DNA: TGCGCCAGCAGCACCTACAGGGTCGGGGAGACCCAGTACTTC. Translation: CASSTYRVGETQYF. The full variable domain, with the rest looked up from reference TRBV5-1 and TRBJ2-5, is KAGVTQTPRYLIKTRGQQVTLSCSPISGHRSVSWYQQTPGQGLQFLFEYFSETQRNKGNFPGRFSGRQFSNSRSEMNVSTLELGDSALYLCASSTYRVGETQYFGPGTRLLVL.

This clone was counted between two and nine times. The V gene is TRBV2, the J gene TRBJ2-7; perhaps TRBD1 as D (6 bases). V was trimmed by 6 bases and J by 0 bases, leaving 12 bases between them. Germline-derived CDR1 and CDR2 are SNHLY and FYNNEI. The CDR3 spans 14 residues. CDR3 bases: TGTGCCAGCAGGGACAGTTCCACCTCCTACGAGCAGTACTTC. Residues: CASRDSSTSYEQYF.

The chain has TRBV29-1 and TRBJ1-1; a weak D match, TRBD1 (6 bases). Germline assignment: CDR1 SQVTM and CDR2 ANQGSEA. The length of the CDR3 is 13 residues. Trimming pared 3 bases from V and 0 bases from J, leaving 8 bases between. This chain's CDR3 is CSVDRGLNTEAFF. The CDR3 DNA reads TGCAGCGTTGACAGGGGACTGAACACTGAAGCTTTCTTT. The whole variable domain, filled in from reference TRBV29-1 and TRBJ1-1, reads SAVISQKPSRDICQRGTSLTIQCQVDSQVTMMFWYRQQPGQSLTLIATANQGSEATYESGFVIDKFPISRPNLTFSTLTVSNMSPEDSSIYLCSVDRGLNTEAFFGQGTRLTVV.

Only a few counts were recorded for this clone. The CDR3 reads CASSPGQGNTEAFF. In DNA form, the CDR3 reads TGTGCCAGCTCACCGGGACAGGGGAACACTGAAGCTTTCTTT. V is TRBV18 and J is TRBJ1-1, with 9 nucleotides matching TRBD1. The CDR3 spans 14 residues. Trimming removed 3 bases from V and 1 base from J; junction bases left unmatched: 0. Germline loops: CDR1 KGHSH, CDR2 LQKENI. The variable domain in full, completed from reference TRBV18 and TRBJ1-1, reads NAGVMQNPRHLVRRRGQEARLRCSPMKGHSHVYWYRQLPEEGLKFMVYLQKENIIDESGMPKERFSAEFPKEGPSILRIQQVVRGDSAAYFCASSPGQGNTEAFFGQGTRLTVV.

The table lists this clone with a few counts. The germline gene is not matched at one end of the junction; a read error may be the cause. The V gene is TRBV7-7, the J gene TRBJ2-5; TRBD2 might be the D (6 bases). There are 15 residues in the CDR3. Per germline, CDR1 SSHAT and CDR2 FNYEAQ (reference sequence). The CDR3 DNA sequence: TGTGCTAGCAGCTTATTACGGGGGTCTCAAGAGACCCAGTACTTC. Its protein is CASSLLRGSQETQYF.

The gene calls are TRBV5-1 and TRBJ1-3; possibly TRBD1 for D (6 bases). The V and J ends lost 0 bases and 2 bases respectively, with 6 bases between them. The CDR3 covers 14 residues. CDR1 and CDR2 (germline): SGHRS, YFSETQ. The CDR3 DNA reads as TGCGCCAGCAGCTTGGGGACAGCTGGAAACACCATATATTTT. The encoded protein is CASSLGTAGNTIYF.

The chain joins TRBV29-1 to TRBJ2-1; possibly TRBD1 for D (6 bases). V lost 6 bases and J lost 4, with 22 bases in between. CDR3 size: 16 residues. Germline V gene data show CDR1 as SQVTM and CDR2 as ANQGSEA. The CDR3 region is CSVEGVVRGPYNEQFF. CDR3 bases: TGCAGCGTCGAGGGGGTCGTCAGGGGACCTTACAATGAGCAGTTCTTC.